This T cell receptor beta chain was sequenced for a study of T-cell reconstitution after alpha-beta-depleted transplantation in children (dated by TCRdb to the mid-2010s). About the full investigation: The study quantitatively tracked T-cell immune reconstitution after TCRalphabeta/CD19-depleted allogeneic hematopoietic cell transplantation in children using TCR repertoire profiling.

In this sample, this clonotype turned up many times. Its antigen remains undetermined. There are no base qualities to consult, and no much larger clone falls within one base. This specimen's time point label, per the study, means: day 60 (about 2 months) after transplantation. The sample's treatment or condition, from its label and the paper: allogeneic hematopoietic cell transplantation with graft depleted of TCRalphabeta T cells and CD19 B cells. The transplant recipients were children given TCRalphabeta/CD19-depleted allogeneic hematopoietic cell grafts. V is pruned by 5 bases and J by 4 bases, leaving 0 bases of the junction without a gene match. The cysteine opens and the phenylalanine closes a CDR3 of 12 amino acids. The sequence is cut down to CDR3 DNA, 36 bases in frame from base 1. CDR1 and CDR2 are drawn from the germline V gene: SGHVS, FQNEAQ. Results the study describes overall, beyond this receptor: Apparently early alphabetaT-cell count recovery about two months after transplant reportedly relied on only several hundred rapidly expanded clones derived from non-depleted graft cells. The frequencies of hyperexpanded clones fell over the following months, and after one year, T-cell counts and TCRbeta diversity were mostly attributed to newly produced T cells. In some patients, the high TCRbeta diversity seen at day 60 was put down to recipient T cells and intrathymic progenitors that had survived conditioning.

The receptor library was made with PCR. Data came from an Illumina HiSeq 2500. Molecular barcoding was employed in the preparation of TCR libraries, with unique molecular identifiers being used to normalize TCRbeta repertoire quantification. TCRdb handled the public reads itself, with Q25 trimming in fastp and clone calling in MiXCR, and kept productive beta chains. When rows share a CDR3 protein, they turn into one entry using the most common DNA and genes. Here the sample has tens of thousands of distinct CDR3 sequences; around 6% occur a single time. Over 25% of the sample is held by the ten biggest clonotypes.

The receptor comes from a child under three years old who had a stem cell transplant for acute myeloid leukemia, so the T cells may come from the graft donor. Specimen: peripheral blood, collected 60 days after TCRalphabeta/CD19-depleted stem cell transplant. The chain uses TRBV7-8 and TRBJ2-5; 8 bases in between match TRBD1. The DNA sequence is TGTGCCAGCAGCGGACAGGGAGAGACCCAGTACTTC. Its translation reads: CASSGQGETQYF.